This T cell receptor beta chain appears in the sequencing data of a study of T cells in Graves' hyperthyroidism and ophthalmopathy. Study conclusions and caveats: From stable hyperthyroidism, ophthalmopathy was separated by a 13 V-J model. The blood repertoire included most of the expanded thyroid clonotypes above 0.001.

The CDR3 regions of TCR beta were amplified from RNA transcripts. During a first-round RT-PCR of the TCR CDR3, the HTBI primer set was used. TCRdb itself ran the multiplex PCR reads through MiXCR, one entry per CDR3 protein. Of about 610,000 distinct CDR3 sequences in the sample, about 15% were seen once. V lost 1 base and J 0 bases, leaving 10 bases between the germline ends. CDR3 length: 16 residues. From germline, CDR1 is MGHRA and CDR2 YSYEKL. This clonotype was counted at least ten times. Its antigen is undetermined. The V and J genes are TRBV4-1 and TRBJ2-4; TRBD2 is a possible D gene (5 bases). The TCR comes from a woman aged 35 to 49 with Graves' ophthalmopathy. Material: blood. The DNA of the CDR3 is TGCGCCAGCAGCCAAGGAGGGAGTTTAGCCAAAAACATTCAGTACTTC. It codes for CASSQGGSLAKNIQYF.